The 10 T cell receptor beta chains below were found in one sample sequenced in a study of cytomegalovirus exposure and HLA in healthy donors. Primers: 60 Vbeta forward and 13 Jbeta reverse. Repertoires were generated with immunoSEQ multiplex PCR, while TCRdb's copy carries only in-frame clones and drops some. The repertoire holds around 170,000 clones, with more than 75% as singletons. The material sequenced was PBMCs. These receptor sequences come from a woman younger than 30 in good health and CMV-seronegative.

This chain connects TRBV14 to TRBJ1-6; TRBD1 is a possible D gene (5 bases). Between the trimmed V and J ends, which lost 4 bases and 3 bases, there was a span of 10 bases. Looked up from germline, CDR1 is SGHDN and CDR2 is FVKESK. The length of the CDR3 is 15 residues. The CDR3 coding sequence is TGTGCCAGCAGCCTCGACAGTAACTATAATTCACCCCTCCACTTT. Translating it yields CASSLDSNYNSPLHF.

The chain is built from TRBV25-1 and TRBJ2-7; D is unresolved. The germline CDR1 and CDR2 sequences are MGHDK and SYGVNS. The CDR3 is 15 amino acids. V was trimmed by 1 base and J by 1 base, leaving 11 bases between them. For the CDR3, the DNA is TGTGCCAGCAGTGAATTGATGGCCAGGTCCTACGAGCAGTACTTC. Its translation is CASSELMARSYEQYF.

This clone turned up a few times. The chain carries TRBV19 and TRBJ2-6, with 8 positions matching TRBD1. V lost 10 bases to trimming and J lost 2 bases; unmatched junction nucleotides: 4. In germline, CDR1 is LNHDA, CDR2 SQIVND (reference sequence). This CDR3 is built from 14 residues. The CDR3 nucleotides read TGTGCCACCACGGACAGGGCTGGGGCCAACGTCCTGACTTTC. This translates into CATTDRAGANVLTF.

As DNA, the CDR3 is TGTGCCAGCAGTCGAGGCCAAGGGGGCACTGAAGCTTTCTTT. It encodes CASSRGQGGTEAFF. The chain employs TRBV2 and TRBJ1-1, with D tentatively TRBD1 (6 bases). The V and J ends lost 5 bases and 4 bases respectively, with 14 bases between them. The length of the CDR3 is 14 residues. Germline V gene sequence: CDR1 SNHLY, CDR2 FYNNEI.

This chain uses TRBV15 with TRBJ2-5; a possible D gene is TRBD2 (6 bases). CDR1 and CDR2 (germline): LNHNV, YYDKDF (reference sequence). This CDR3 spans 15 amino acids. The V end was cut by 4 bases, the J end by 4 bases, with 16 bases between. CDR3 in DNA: TGTGCCACCAGCACAGAGAGGAGGGGAACAGAGACCCAGTACTTC. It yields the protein CATSTERRGTETQYF.

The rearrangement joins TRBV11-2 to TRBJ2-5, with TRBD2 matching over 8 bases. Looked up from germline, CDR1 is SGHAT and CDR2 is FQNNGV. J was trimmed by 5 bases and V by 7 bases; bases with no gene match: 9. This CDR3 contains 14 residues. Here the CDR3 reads CASTRSGSWETQYF. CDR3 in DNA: TGTGCCAGCACCCGAAGCGGGAGCTGGGAGACCCAGTACTTC.

CDR3 loop: CASSLSGRGETQYF. As DNA, the CDR3 is TGTGCCAGCAGCTTGAGCGGGAGGGGGGAGACCCAGTACTTC. V is TRBV7-2 and J is TRBJ2-5; 10 nucleotides line up with TRBD2. The CDR3 is 14 amino acids. Trimming removed 3 bases from V and 5 bases from J; junction bases left unmatched: 3. Per the germline V gene, CDR1 is SGHTA and CDR2 is FQGNSA.

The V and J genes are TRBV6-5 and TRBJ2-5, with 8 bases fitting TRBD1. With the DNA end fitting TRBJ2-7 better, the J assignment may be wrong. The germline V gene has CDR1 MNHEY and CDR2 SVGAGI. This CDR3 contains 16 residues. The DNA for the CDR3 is TGTGCCAGCAGTTACTCGGTCGGGGACAGGCTATACGAGCAGTACTTC. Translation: CASSYSVGDRLYEQYF.

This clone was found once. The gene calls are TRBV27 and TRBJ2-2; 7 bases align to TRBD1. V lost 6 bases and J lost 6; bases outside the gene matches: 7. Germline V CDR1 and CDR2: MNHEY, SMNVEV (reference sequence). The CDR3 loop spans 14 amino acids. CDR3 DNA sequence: TGTGCCAGCAGACGGACAGGTTTCGCCGGGGAGCTGTTTTTT. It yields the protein CASRRTGFAGELFF.

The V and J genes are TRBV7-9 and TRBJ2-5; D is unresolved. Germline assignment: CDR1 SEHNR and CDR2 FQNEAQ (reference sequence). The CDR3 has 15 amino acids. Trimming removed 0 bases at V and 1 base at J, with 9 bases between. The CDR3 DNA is TGTGCCAGCAGCTTAGCCCCGCCCAGCCAAGAGACCCAGTACTTC. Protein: CASSLAPPSQETQYF. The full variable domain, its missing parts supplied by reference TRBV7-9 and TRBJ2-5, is DTGVSQNPRHKITKRGQNVTFRCDPISEHNRLYWYRQTLGQGPEFLTYFQNEAQLEKSRLLSDRFSAERPKGSFSTLEIQRTEQGDSAMYLCASSLAPPSQETQYFGPGTRLLVL.